This paragraph covers one TCR beta chain sequence. The assay used was immunoSEQ (version v3.0), run at survey level. Measured with immunoSEQ multiplex PCR; TCRdb has only the in-frame clones, and not every one. In the table there are 44,000 or so clones, nearly 95% of which are singletons. The data were taken from a study of long-term antiretroviral therapy in people with HIV. Germline V gene sequence: CDR1 SGHTA, CDR2 FQGTGA. The CDR3 consists of 14 residues. Unmatched junction bases numbered 5, after V lost 5 bases and J lost 6 bases. The V and J genes are TRBV7-3 and TRBJ2-3; 10 bases are a match to TRBD2. This sample comprised unsorted PBMCs, obtained 3.7 years after starting antiretroviral therapy. The sequence came from a woman between 45 and 60 years old with HIV. In DNA, the CDR3 is TGTGCCAGCAGCCAGAGCGGGGGGGTTGATACGCAGTATTTT. It encodes CASSQSGGVDTQYF.